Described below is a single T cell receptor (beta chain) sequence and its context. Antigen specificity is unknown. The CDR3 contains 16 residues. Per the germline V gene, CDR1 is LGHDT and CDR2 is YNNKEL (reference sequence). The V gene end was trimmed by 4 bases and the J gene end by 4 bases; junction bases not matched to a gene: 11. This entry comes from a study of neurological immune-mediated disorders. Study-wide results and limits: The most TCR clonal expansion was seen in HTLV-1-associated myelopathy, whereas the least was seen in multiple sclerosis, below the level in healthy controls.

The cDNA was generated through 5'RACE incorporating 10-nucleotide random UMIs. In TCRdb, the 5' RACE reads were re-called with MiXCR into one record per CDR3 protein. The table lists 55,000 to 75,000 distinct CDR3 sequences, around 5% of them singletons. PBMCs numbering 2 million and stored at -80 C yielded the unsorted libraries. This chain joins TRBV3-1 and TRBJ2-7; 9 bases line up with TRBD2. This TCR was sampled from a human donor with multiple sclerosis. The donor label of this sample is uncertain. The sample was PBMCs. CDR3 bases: TGTGCCAGCAGCCCGACTATAGGGCGGGAGGGGTACGAGCAGTACTTC. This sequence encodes CASSPTIGREGYEQYF.